This is a list of T cell receptor beta chains from one sample in a study. From the 5' RACE reads, TCRdb called clonotypes with MiXCR, one entry per CDR3 protein. The sample has about 53,000 distinct CDR3 sequences, around 25% seen once; the top ten hold 2.5% to 4%. Sequencing was done on a sample of tumor-infiltrating naive CD4+ T cells sorted from the breast tumor. Every receptor here comes from a female donor with breast cancer. The CDR3 runs from the conserved cysteine through the conserved F or W. The D gene is left open where the match is weak. A row's size may be missing; if present it is once, few, many or a size class.

CDR3nt: TGCGCCAGCAGCTTGGGGGACAGGGAAGGCGATGGCTACACCTTC
CDR3aa: CASSLGDREGDGYTF
abundance: few
d_gene: TRBD1
v_gene: TRBV5-1
j_gene: TRBJ1-2

CDR3nt: TGTGCCTGGAGACGGGGAGTGGGGAGCTCTGGGGCCAACGTCCTGACTTTC
CDR3aa: CAWRRGVGSSGANVLTF
abundance: NA
d_gene: NA
v_gene: TRBV30
j_gene: TRBJ2-6

CDR3nt: TGCGCCAGCAGCCAAGCAGGGGCAAGAGGGGCCAACGTCCTGACTTTC
CDR3aa: CASSQAGARGANVLTF
abundance: NA
d_gene: NA
v_gene: TRBV4-3
j_gene: TRBJ2-6

CDR3nt: TGCGCCAGCAGCCAACTCGACCTGGGTTTAGCGGGAGGGGAGCAGTTCTTC
CDR3aa: CASSQLDLGLAGGEQFF
abundance: many
d_gene: TRBD2
v_gene: TRBV4-1
j_gene: TRBJ2-1

CDR3nt: TGTGCCAGCAGTGCCTTGGGGGAGAGCACGGAAGCTTTCTTT
CDR3aa: CASSALGESTEAFF
abundance: NA
d_gene: NA
v_gene: TRBV27
j_gene: TRBJ1-1

CDR3nt: TGCGCCAGCAGCTTGGGGACTAGCGGGGAATACGAGCAGTACTTC
CDR3aa: CASSLGTSGEYEQYF
abundance: few
d_gene: TRBD2
v_gene: TRBV5-1
j_gene: TRBJ2-7

CDR3nt: TGTGCCACCAGCATAAACTGGGACGGAAATTCACCCCTCCACTTT
CDR3aa: CATSINWDGNSPLHF
abundance: NA
d_gene: NA
v_gene: TRBV7-9
j_gene: TRBJ1-6

CDR3nt: TGTGCCAGTAGTTCTCGATGGGGGGGAGAGACCCAGTACTTC
CDR3aa: CASSSRWGGETQYF
abundance: few
d_gene: TRBD2
v_gene: TRBV27
j_gene: TRBJ2-5

CDR3nt: TGCAGTACTAGGGCTAGCGGTGTCTACGAGCAGTACTTC
CDR3aa: CSTRASGVYEQYF
abundance: NA
d_gene: TRBD2
v_gene: TRBV20-1
j_gene: TRBJ2-7

CDR3nt: TGTGCCAGCAGCACCGGGACAGGGAGGGCCGGGGAGCTGTTTTTT
CDR3aa: CASSTGTGRAGELFF
abundance: NA
d_gene: TRBD1
v_gene: TRBV7-3
j_gene: TRBJ2-2

CDR3nt: TGCAGCGTGGCAGCGGGGCTTAGCAATCAGCCCCAGCATTTT
CDR3aa: CSVAAGLSNQPQHF
abundance: NA
d_gene: NA
v_gene: TRBV29-1
j_gene: TRBJ1-5

CDR3nt: TGTGCCAGCAGCTACCGACAGACTGGGGCCAACGTCCTGACTTTC
CDR3aa: CASSYRQTGANVLTF
abundance: few
d_gene: NA
v_gene: TRBV7-9
j_gene: TRBJ2-6

CDR3nt: TGTGCCTGCACCCCCCGGGTCAATCAGCCCCAGCATTTT
CDR3aa: CACTPRVNQPQHF
abundance: few
d_gene: NA
v_gene: TRBV6-6
j_gene: TRBJ1-5

CDR3nt: TGCAGCGCTGTCGACAGGGGGGGCTACAATGAGCAGTTCTTC
CDR3aa: CSAVDRGGYNEQFF
abundance: few
d_gene: TRBD1
v_gene: TRBV29-1
j_gene: TRBJ2-1

CDR3nt: TGCAGCGGGGGCAGGGAGAACATTCAGTACTTC
CDR3aa: CSGGRENIQYF
abundance: many
d_gene: NA
v_gene: TRBV29-1
j_gene: TRBJ2-4

CDR3nt: TGTGCCAGCAGTAATGAGAGCAATCAGCCCCAGCATTTT
CDR3aa: CASSNESNQPQHF
abundance: few
d_gene: NA
v_gene: TRBV6-1
j_gene: TRBJ1-5

CDR3nt: TGCGCCAGCCGGCTACAGGGGTACACAGATACGCAGTATTTT
CDR3aa: CASRLQGYTDTQYF
abundance: NA
d_gene: TRBD1
v_gene: TRBV5-1
j_gene: TRBJ2-3

CDR3nt: TGTGCCAGCGGCCCGGGCCGGAGCAATCAGCCCCAGCATTTT
CDR3aa: CASGPGRSNQPQHF
abundance: NA
d_gene: NA
v_gene: TRBV6-1
j_gene: TRBJ1-5

CDR3nt: TGTGCCACCTGTCGGGGGGGCGAGGACAATGAGCAGTTCTTC
CDR3aa: CATCRGGEDNEQFF
abundance: NA
d_gene: TRBD2
v_gene: TRBV10-3
j_gene: TRBJ2-1

CDR3nt: TGTGCCAGCAGCTTTTACGGGGAGACCCAGTACTTC
CDR3aa: CASSFYGETQYF
abundance: NA
d_gene: NA
v_gene: TRBV7-2
j_gene: TRBJ2-5

CDR3nt: TGTGCCACCAGACAGGGACAGGGAACCAGGGAGCTGTTTTTT
CDR3aa: CATRQGQGTRELFF
abundance: NA
d_gene: TRBD1
v_gene: TRBV6-5
j_gene: TRBJ2-2

CDR3nt: TGTGCCAGCTTCACCGGTGCGGGAGATGGATATGAGCAGTTCTTC
CDR3aa: CASFTGAGDGYEQFF
abundance: NA
d_gene: TRBD2
v_gene: TRBV6-5
j_gene: TRBJ2-1

CDR3nt: TGCGCCAGCAGCCCGGACGGGACAGAATATGGCTACACCTTC
CDR3aa: CASSPDGTEYGYTF
abundance: medium-sized
d_gene: TRBD1
v_gene: TRBV5-1
j_gene: TRBJ1-2

CDR3nt: TGTGCCAGCAGTCCTCGCGGAGGGGGTTCCAATGAGCAGTTCTTC
CDR3aa: CASSPRGGGSNEQFF
abundance: NA
d_gene: NA
v_gene: TRBV6-2/TRBV6-3
j_gene: TRBJ2-1

CDR3nt: TGTGCCAGCACCCCAAGGAGGGGAGACTATGGCTACACCTTC
CDR3aa: CASTPRRGDYGYTF
abundance: many
d_gene: NA
v_gene: TRBV7-2
j_gene: TRBJ1-2

CDR3nt: TGCGCCAGCAGCTTAGTGGGGGACGGCTACACCTTC
CDR3aa: CASSLVGDGYTF
abundance: many
d_gene: NA
v_gene: TRBV5-1
j_gene: TRBJ1-2

CDR3nt: TGCGCCAGCAGCCCCCATTCGGACAACGTCTATGGCTACACCTTC
CDR3aa: CASSPHSDNVYGYTF
abundance: few
d_gene: NA
v_gene: TRBV4-3
j_gene: TRBJ1-2

CDR3nt: TGTGCCAGCAGTTACAGACTCATCACAGATACGCAGTATTTT
CDR3aa: CASSYRLITDTQYF
abundance: NA
d_gene: NA
v_gene: TRBV6-2/TRBV6-3
j_gene: TRBJ2-3

CDR3nt: TGCAGTGCTAGTCGGGGACAGGTTCCCCAGTACTTC
CDR3aa: CSASRGQVPQYF
abundance: medium-sized
d_gene: TRBD1
v_gene: TRBV20-1
j_gene: TRBJ2-5

CDR3nt: TGTGCCACCAGTGATAGACGGCTTCGGGATGGCTACACCTTC
CDR3aa: CATSDRRLRDGYTF
abundance: few
d_gene: NA
v_gene: TRBV24-1
j_gene: TRBJ1-2

CDR3nt: TGTGCCAGCAGCTTAGTCGAGGGGGGCGAGCAGTACTTC
CDR3aa: CASSLVEGGEQYF
abundance: NA
d_gene: NA
v_gene: TRBV7-8
j_gene: TRBJ2-7

CDR3nt: TGCGCCAGCAGCCCCTGGGCCCCGAACACCGGGGAGCTGTTTTTT
CDR3aa: CASSPWAPNTGELFF
abundance: NA
d_gene: NA
v_gene: TRBV5-1
j_gene: TRBJ2-2

CDR3nt: TGCAGCGTAACAGGTTCCTATGGCTACACCTTC
CDR3aa: CSVTGSYGYTF
abundance: many
d_gene: NA
v_gene: TRBV29-1
j_gene: TRBJ1-2

CDR3nt: TGTGCCAGCAGTCCCCGAGAGGGAAACTATGGCTACACCTTC
CDR3aa: CASSPREGNYGYTF
abundance: few
d_gene: NA
v_gene: TRBV7-6
j_gene: TRBJ1-2

CDR3nt: TGCAGTGCTGGATCTGCGGGAGCGGTTGAGGAGACCCAGTACTTC
CDR3aa: CSAGSAGAVEETQYF
abundance: many
d_gene: TRBD2
v_gene: TRBV20-1
j_gene: TRBJ2-5

CDR3nt: TGTGCCAGCAGTTACTCGAAGTGGACTAGCGGGAGGGTCCTCACAGATACGCAGTATTTT
CDR3aa: CASSYSKWTSGRVLTDTQYF
abundance: few
d_gene: TRBD2
v_gene: TRBV6-5
j_gene: TRBJ2-3

CDR3nt: TGTGCCAGCAGCTTAGCCGGGCAGGGAGGCAATCAGCCCCAGCATTTT
CDR3aa: CASSLAGQGGNQPQHF
abundance: NA
d_gene: NA
v_gene: TRBV7-8
j_gene: TRBJ1-5

CDR3nt: TGTGCCAGTAGTTCCGTCGGAGGACTCACCTCTGAAGCTTTCTTT
CDR3aa: CASSSVGGLTSEAFF
abundance: NA
d_gene: NA
v_gene: TRBV19
j_gene: TRBJ1-1

CDR3nt: TGTGCCAGCAGCCTCCTGGGCGGGAGCCGAAATGAGCAGTTCTTC
CDR3aa: CASSLLGGSRNEQFF
abundance: NA
d_gene: TRBD2
v_gene: TRBV9
j_gene: TRBJ2-1

CDR3nt: TGTGCCAGCAGTGACAGGCGAGCTAACTATGGCTACACCTTC
CDR3aa: CASSDRRANYGYTF
abundance: NA
d_gene: NA
v_gene: TRBV12-3/TRBV12-4
j_gene: TRBJ1-2

CDR3nt: TGCGCCAGCAGCTGGGACAGACGAGGTGAAAAACTGTTTTTT
CDR3aa: CASSWDRRGEKLFF
abundance: NA
d_gene: TRBD1
v_gene: TRBV5-1
j_gene: TRBJ1-4